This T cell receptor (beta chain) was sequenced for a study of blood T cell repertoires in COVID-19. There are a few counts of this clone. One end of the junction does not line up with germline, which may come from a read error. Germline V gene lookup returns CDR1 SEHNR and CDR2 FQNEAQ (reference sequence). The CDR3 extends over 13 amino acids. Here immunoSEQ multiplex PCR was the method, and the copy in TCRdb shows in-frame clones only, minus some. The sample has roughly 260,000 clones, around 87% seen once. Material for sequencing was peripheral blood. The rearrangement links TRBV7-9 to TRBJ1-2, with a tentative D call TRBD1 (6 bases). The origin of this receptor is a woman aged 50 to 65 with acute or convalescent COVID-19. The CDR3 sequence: CASSPRDTRSPFF. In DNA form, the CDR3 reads TGTGCCAGCAGCCCGAGGGACACGCGCTCTCCCTTCTTC.